The 28 T cell receptor beta chains below all came from one sample that was sequenced in a study of CD8 T cells in Susac syndrome. RNA, at about 0.45 to 1 ug, was reverse transcribed with random hexamers. Via MiXCR, TCRdb re-called the immunoSEQ multiplex PCR reads, giving one row per CDR3 protein. This table has some 300,000 distinct CDR3 sequences, approximately 89% appearing once. The sequenced material came from CD8+ T cells from PBMCs. The receptors were gathered from a human donor with multiple sclerosis.

The rearrangement uses TRBV9 and TRBJ2-5; D possibly corresponds to TRBD1 (5 bases). From germline, CDR1 is SGDLS and CDR2 YYNGEE. This CDR3 has 14 amino acids. Trimming pared 1 base from V and 5 bases from J, leaving 12 bases between. The DNA of the CDR3 is TGTGCCAGCAGCGTACAGGGTCTGAGGGAGACCCAGTACTTC. This encodes CASSVQGLRETQYF.

This chain links TRBV27 with TRBJ2-7, with D perhaps assigned TRBD1 or TRBD2 (5 bases each). This CDR3 region has 14 residues. Germline-derived CDR1 and CDR2 are MNHEY and SMNVEV (reference sequence). V gave up 4 bases and J gave up 3 bases, with 13 bases separating them. The CDR3 sequence is CASSYTGPGYEQYF. CDR3 sequence (DNA): TGTGCCAGCAGTTATACGGGACCTGGCTACGAGCAGTACTTC.

CDR3 nucleotides: TGCAGCGTACATACCGGGACCGCAAATGAGCAGTTCTTC. It specifies CSVHTGTANEQFF. The V gene is TRBV29-1, the J gene TRBJ2-1; D tentatively fits TRBD1 or TRBD2 (5 bases each). V gave up 6 bases and J gave up 7 bases, with 16 bases separating them. Per germline, CDR1 SQVTM and CDR2 ANQGSEA. This CDR3 is built from 13 residues.

To note about this clonotype: The junction does not match germline at one end; this may be a read error. This rearrangement joins TRBV5-1 to TRBJ2-5; 7 bases are shared with TRBD1. Germline-derived CDR1 and CDR2 are SGHRS and YFSETQ. The CDR3 extends over 12 amino acids. CDR3 region: CASSQLKGAWDF. The DNA of the CDR3 is TGCGCCAGCAGCCAATTAAAGGGGGCTTGGGACTTC. The complete variable domain, with remaining parts taken from reference TRBV5-1 and TRBJ2-5, reads KAGVTQTPRYLIKTRGQQVTLSCSPISGHRSVSWYQQTPGQGLQFLFEYFSETQRNKGNFPGRFSGRQFSNSRSEMNVSTLELGDSALYLCASSQLKGAWDFGPGTRLLVL.

The chain links TRBV15 to TRBJ2-4; a possible D gene is TRBD2 (5 bases). Trimming shortened V by 1 base and J by 0 bases, and 10 bases separated the two germline ends. This CDR3 has 16 residues. Germline lookup yields CDR1 LNHNV and CDR2 YYDKDF (reference sequence). As DNA, the CDR3 is TGTGCCACCAGCAGAGTAGGCGGACTAGCCAAAAACATTCAGTACTTC. Protein product: CATSRVGGLAKNIQYF.

CDR3 sequence reads: CASRSLSYPDSSYNEQFF. For the CDR3, the DNA is TGTGCCAGCAGGAGCTTGTCGTACCCGGACAGCTCCTACAATGAGCAGTTCTTC. The rearrangement uses TRBV7-8 and TRBJ2-1; D possibly corresponds to TRBD1 (6 bases). This CDR3 has 18 residues. Trimming pared 6 bases from V and 0 bases from J, leaving 21 bases between. Looked up from germline, CDR1 is SGHVS and CDR2 is FQNEAQ.

The genes are TRBV15 and TRBJ2-7; 7 positions agree with TRBD1. V lost 6 bases and J lost 2; bases outside the gene matches: 7. Germline CDR1 is LNHNV and CDR2 is YYDKDF (reference sequence). This CDR3 contains 14 residues. CDR3 bases: TGTGCCACCAGTTTTGAGACAGGGACCTACGAGCAGTACTTC. Its translation: CATSFETGTYEQYF.

CDR3 nucleotide sequence: TGCAGCGTAGCGGGACAGCCTGATAATGAAAAACTGTTTTTT. The encoded protein is CSVAGQPDNEKLFF. The chain employs TRBV29-1 and TRBJ1-4; 7 bases fit TRBD1. V was pared by 6 bases and J by 4 bases, with 8 bases of the junction left unmatched. From germline, CDR1 is SQVTM and CDR2 ANQGSEA. There are 14 residues in the CDR3.

The DNA for the CDR3 is TGCAGTGCTAAGGGTACAGATTGGTCAGAGACCCAGTACTTC. It specifies CSAKGTDWSETQYF. The chain recombines TRBV20-1 with TRBJ2-5; D uncertain. The germline V and J ends were trimmed by 4 bases and 4 bases, with 16 bases remaining between them. CDR1 is DFQATT, CDR2 SNEGSKA, per germline (reference sequence). The CDR3 extends over 14 amino acids.

This chain joins TRBV4-3 and TRBJ2-1, with no clear D. Between the trimmed V and J ends, which lost 1 base and 4 bases, there was a span of 11 bases. The length of the CDR3 is 15 residues. The V gene's germline CDR1 is LGHNA and CDR2 YSLEER. The CDR3 here is CASSQGVEAYNEQFF. The CDR3 DNA sequence: TGCGCCAGCAGCCAAGGGGTCGAAGCTTACAATGAGCAGTTCTTC.

The CDR3 protein is CSASPGLAFYEQYF. The CDR3, as DNA: TGCAGTGCTAGCCCGGGACTAGCGTTTTACGAGCAGTACTTC. V is TRBV20-1 and J is TRBJ2-7, with TRBD2 identical over 10 bases. Germline values: CDR1 DFQATT, CDR2 SNEGSKA (reference sequence). The CDR3 is made up of 14 amino acids. V gave up 3 bases and J gave up 4 bases; unmatched junction bases: 6.

This sequence joins TRBV19 and TRBJ2-5; D call uncertain. The CDR3 has 13 residues. Looked up from germline, CDR1 is LNHDA and CDR2 is SQIVND (reference sequence). V was clipped by 3 bases and J by 7 bases, with 12 bases between them. The CDR3 nucleotides read TGTGCCAGTAGTATGTACGAGTCTGGGACCCAGTACTTC. Encoded protein: CASSMYESGTQYF.

The chain has TRBV7-9 and TRBJ2-6, with TRBD1 matching 7 bases. Germline CDR1 reads SEHNR; CDR2 reads FQNEAQ (reference sequence). The V and J ends lost 1 base and 0 bases, in that order; junction bases with no gene match: 0. The CDR3 runs to 16 residues. CDR3 DNA: TGTGCCAGCAGCTTAGGGGACAGCTCTGGGGCCAACGTCCTGACTTTC. It codes for CASSLGDSSGANVLTF. Looking up the rest from reference TRBV7-9 and TRBJ2-6 gives the full variable domain: DTGVSQNPRHKITKRGQNVTFRCDPISEHNRLYWYRQTLGQGPEFLTYFQNEAQLEKSRLLSDRFSAERPKGSFSTLEIQRTEQGDSAMYLCASSLGDSSGANVLTFGAGSRLTVL.

This chain joins TRBV5-6 and TRBJ2-7; D might be TRBD1 (6 bases). This CDR3 is 14 amino acids long. Germline CDR1 SGHDT, CDR2 YYEEEE. The V end was cut by 5 bases, the J end by 5 bases, with 17 bases between. The CDR3 loop reads CASRKAQGRHEQYF. CDR3 in DNA: TGTGCCAGCAGAAAAGCCCAGGGGCGTCACGAGCAGTACTTC.

The chain recombines TRBV28 with TRBJ2-2; 8 bases map to TRBD1. Germline V gene data show CDR1 as MDHEN and CDR2 as SYDVKM. There are 15 residues in the CDR3. After removal of 3 bases from V and 6 bases from J, the junction contained 6 bases not matched to a gene. The CDR3 DNA sequence: TGTGCCAGCAGTTTCAGGGGGCGGATGGCCGGGGAGCTGTTTTTT. This translates into CASSFRGRMAGELFF.

This clonotype was seen a single time. V usage is TRBV11-2 and J usage is TRBJ2-1, with 11 positions matching TRBD2. The CDR3 is 18 amino acids. Germline V gene lookup returns CDR1 SGHAT and CDR2 FQNNGV. With V trimmed by 5 bases and J by 7 bases, 16 bases remained unmatched. CDR3 loop: CASSRGMILAGEGNEQFF. Here the CDR3 DNA reads TGTGCCAGCAGCCGCGGGATGATACTAGCGGGAGAGGGGAATGAGCAGTTCTTC. Variable domain in full (rest from reference TRBV11-2 and TRBJ2-1): EAGVAQSPRYKIIEKRQSVAFWCNPISGHATLYWYQQILGQGPKLLIQFQNNGVVDDSQLPKDRFSAERLKGVDSTLKIQPAKLEDSAVYLCASSRGMILAGEGNEQFFGPGTRLTVL.

The rearrangement joins TRBV28 to TRBJ2-1; tentatively, D is TRBD1 or TRBD2 (5 bases each). The CDR3 has 16 amino acids. Trimming cost V 2 bases and J 9 bases, with 20 bases left between them. From germline, CDR1 is MDHEN and CDR2 SYDVKM. The chain's CDR3 is CASSLTGTQVGSEQFF. For the CDR3, the DNA is TGTGCCAGCAGTTTAACCGGGACCCAGGTAGGGAGTGAGCAGTTCTTC.

The genes are TRBV7-9 and TRBJ2-7; D may be TRBD1 (6 bases). Germline V CDR1 and CDR2: SEHNR, FQNEAQ (reference sequence). The ends were cut back, 4 bases at V and 5 bases at J, with 21 bases in the middle. The CDR3 covers 16 residues. CDR3 sequence: CASSSRFGRGNHEQYF. The CDR3 DNA sequence: TGTGCCAGCAGCTCTCGCTTCGGCAGGGGTAACCACGAGCAGTACTTC.

The rearrangement links TRBV9 to TRBJ2-3, with 9 positions matching TRBD1. The germline V gene has CDR1 SGDLS and CDR2 YYNGEE. The V and J ends lost 6 bases and 0 bases, in that order; junction bases with no gene match: 5. The CDR3 totals 15 residues. Here the CDR3 reads CASTLGTGSTDTQYF. The CDR3 nucleotides read TGTGCCAGCACCTTGGGGACAGGGAGCACAGATACGCAGTATTTT.

The V and J genes are TRBV11-1 and TRBJ2-1, with 11 bases identical to TRBD2. The CDR3 loop spans 23 amino acids. V gave up 1 base and J gave up 0 bases; unmatched junction bases: 20. Germline-derived CDR1 and CDR2 are SGHAT and FQDESV (reference sequence). The CDR3 DNA sequence: TGTGCCAGCAGCTTAGATAACGTGGACCCGGGACTAGCGGTCTGGAGCTCCTACAATGAGCAGTTCTTC. This sequence encodes CASSLDNVDPGLAVWSSYNEQFF.

V gene TRBV2 combines with J gene TRBJ2-1; D remains unclear. This CDR3 has 15 residues. V lost 4 bases and J 7 bases, leaving 17 bases between the germline ends. Germline V lookup: CDR1 SNHLY, CDR2 FYNNEI. CDR3 bases: TGTGCCAGCAGTGCTGGTCCGGAAGGCAAAAATGAGCAGTTCTTC. This translates into CASSAGPEGKNEQFF.

This clonotype has just a few counts. The chain carries TRBV7-8 and TRBJ2-1; no reliable D call. CDR1 and CDR2 (germline): SGHVS, FQNEAQ. The V end was cut by 0 bases, the J end by 8 bases, with 8 bases between. CDR3 length: 13 residues. The CDR3 loop reads CASSLAGVDEQFF. The DNA for the CDR3 is TGTGCCAGCAGCTTAGCGGGTGTCGATGAGCAGTTCTTC.

This clonotype was recorded a few times. The chain links TRBV6-1 to TRBJ2-3, with D perhaps matching TRBD1 (5 bases). Germline loops: CDR1 MNHNS, CDR2 SASEGT. The CDR3 runs 15 residues. Trimming shortened V by 3 bases and J by 4 bases, and 14 bases separated the two germline ends. CDR3 region: CASSERQGSPDTQYF. The CDR3 nucleotides are TGTGCCAGCAGTGAGAGGCAGGGTAGTCCAGATACGCAGTATTTT.

The rearrangement uses TRBV30 and TRBJ2-1, with D maybe TRBD2 (7 bases). Trimming cost V 8 bases and J 7 bases, with 15 bases left between them. Per germline, CDR1 GTSNPN and CDR2 SVGIG (reference sequence). This CDR3 spans 12 amino acids. CDR3 loop: CAGAGARNEQFF. CDR3 nucleotide sequence: TGTGCCGGGGCGGGGGCCCGTAATGAGCAGTTCTTC.

CDR3 region: CAWSVLHLTDTQYF. The CDR3 DNA reads TGTGCCTGGAGTGTACTCCACCTCACAGATACGCAGTATTTT. The chain joins TRBV30 to TRBJ2-3; no reliable D call. This CDR3 has 14 residues. Germline V gives CDR1 GTSNPN, CDR2 SVGIG (reference sequence). The V gene lost 0 bases and the J gene lost 2 bases, with 9 bases spanning the gap.

The rearrangement joins TRBV25-1 to TRBJ2-7; D may be TRBD2 (5 bases). The CDR3 has 13 residues. Germline loops: CDR1 MGHDK, CDR2 SYGVNS. Trimming pared 2 bases from V and 3 bases from J, leaving 8 bases between. For the CDR3, the DNA is TGTGCCAGCAGTGAACTGGGAGACTACGAGCAGTACTTC. Its translation is CASSELGDYEQYF.

This chain uses TRBV12-3 or TRBV12-4 with TRBJ2-1; TRBD2 agrees at 14 bases. The CDR3 length is 16 residues. Trimming cost V 6 bases and J 7 bases; bases outside gene matches: 8. CDR3 nucleotides: TGTGCCAGCAGCCCCCAGACTAGCGGGAGGGGAAATGAGCAGTTCTTC. Translation: CASSPQTSGRGNEQFF.

CDR3 bases: TGTGCCACCAGTGACCGACATAACACCGGGGAGCTGTTTTTT. Its translation: CATSDRHNTGELFF. This chain links TRBV24-1 with TRBJ2-2; D is uncertain. There are 14 residues in the CDR3. V was pared by 4 bases and J by 2 bases, with 7 bases between. Germline V gene sequence: CDR1 KGHDR, CDR2 SFDVKD.